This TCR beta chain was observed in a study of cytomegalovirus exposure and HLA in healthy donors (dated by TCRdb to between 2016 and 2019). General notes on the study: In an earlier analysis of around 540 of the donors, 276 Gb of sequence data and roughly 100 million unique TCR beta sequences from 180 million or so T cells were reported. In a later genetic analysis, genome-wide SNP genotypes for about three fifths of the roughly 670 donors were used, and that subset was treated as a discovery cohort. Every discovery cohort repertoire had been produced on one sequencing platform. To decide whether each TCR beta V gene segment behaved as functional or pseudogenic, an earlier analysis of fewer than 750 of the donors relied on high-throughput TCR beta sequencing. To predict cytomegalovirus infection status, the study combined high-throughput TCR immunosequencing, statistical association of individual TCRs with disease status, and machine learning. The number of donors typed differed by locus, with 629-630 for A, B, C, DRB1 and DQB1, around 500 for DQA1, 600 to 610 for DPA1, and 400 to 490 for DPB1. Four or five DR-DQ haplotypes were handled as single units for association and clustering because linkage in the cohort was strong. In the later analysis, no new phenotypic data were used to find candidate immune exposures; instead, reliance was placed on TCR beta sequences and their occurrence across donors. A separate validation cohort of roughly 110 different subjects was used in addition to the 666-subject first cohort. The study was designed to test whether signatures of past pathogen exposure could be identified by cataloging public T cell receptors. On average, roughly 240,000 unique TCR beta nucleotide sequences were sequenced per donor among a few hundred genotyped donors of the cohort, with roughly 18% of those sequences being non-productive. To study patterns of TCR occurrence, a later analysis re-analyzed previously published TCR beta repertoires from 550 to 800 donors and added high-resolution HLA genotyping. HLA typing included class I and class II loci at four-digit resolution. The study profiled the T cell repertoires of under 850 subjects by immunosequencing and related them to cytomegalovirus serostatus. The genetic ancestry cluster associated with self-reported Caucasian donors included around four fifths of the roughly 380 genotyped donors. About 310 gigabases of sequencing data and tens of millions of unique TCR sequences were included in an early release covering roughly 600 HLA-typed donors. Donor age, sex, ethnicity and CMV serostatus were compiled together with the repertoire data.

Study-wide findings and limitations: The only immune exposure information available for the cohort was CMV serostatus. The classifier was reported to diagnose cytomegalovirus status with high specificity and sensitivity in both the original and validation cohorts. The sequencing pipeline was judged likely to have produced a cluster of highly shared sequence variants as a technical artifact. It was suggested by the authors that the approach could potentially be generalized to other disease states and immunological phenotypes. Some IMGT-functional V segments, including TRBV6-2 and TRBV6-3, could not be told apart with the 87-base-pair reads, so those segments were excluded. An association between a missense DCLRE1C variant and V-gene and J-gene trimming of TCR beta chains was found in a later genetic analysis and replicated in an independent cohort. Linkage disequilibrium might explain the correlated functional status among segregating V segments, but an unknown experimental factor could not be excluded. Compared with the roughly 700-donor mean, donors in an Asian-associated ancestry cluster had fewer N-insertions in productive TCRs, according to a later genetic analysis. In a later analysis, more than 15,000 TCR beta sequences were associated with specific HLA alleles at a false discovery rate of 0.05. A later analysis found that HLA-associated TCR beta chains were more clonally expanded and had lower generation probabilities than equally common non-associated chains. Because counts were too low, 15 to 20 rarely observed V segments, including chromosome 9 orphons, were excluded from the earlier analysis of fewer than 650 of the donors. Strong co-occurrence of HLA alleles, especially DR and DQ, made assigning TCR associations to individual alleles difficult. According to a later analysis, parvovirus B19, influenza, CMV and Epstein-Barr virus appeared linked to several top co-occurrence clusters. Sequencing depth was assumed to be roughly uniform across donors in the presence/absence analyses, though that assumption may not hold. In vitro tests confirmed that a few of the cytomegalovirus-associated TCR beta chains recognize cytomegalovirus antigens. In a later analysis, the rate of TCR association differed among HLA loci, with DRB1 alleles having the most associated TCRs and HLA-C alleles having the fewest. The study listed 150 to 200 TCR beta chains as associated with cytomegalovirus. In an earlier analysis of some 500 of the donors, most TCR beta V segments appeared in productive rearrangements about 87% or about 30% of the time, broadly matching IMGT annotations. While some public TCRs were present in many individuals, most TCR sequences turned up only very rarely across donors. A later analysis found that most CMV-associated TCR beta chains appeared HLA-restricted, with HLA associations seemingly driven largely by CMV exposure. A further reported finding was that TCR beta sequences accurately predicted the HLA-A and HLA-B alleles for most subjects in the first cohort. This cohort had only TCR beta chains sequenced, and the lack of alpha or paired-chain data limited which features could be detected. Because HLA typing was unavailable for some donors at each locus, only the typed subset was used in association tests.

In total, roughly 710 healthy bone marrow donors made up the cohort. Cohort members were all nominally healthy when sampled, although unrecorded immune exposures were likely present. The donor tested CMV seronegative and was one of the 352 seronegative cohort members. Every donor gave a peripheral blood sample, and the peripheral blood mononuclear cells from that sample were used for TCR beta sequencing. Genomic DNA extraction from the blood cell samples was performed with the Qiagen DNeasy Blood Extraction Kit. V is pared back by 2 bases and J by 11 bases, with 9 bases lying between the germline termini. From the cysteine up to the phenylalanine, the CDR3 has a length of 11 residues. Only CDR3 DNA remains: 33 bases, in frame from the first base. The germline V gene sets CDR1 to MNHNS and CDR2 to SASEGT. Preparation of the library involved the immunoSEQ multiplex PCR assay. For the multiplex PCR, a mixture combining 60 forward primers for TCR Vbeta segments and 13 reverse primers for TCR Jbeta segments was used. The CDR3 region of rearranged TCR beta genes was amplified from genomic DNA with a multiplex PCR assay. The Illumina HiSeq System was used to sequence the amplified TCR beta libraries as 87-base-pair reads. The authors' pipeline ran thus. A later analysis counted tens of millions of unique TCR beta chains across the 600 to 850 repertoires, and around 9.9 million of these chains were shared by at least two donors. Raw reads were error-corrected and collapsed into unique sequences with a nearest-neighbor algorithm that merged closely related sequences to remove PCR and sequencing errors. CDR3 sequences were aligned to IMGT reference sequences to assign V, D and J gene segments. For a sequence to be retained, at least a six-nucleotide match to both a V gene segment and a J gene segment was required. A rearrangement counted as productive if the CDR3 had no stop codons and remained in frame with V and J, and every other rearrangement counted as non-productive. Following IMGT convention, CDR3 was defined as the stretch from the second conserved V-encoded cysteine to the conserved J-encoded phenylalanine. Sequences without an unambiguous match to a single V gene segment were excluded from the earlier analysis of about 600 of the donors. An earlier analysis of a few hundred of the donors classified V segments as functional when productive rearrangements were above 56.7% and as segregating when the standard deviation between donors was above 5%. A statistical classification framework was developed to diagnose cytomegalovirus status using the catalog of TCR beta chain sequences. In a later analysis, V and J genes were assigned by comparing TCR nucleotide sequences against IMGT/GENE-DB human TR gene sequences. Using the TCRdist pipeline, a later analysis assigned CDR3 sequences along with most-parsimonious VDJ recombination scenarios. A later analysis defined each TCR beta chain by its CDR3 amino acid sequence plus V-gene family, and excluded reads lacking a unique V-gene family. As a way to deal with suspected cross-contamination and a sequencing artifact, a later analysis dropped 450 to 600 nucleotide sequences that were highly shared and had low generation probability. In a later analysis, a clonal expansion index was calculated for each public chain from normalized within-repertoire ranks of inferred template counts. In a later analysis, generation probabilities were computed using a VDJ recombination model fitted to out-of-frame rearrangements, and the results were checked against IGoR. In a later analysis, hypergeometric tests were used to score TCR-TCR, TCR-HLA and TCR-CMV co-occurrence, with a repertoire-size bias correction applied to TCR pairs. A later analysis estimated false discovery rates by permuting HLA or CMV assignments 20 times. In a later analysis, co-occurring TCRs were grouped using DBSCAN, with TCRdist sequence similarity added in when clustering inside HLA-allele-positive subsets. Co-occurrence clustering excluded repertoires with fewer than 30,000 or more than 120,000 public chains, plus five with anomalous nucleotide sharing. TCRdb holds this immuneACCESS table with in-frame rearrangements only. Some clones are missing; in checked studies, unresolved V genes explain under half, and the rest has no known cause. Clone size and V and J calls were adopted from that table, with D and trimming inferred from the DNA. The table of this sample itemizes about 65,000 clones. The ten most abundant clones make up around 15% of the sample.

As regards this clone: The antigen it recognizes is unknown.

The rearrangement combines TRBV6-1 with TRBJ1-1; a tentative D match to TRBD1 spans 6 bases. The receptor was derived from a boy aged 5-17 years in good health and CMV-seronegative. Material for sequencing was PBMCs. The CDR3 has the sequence CASSEQGLAFF. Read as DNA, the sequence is TGTGCCAGCAGTGAACAGGGGTTGGCTTTCTTT.